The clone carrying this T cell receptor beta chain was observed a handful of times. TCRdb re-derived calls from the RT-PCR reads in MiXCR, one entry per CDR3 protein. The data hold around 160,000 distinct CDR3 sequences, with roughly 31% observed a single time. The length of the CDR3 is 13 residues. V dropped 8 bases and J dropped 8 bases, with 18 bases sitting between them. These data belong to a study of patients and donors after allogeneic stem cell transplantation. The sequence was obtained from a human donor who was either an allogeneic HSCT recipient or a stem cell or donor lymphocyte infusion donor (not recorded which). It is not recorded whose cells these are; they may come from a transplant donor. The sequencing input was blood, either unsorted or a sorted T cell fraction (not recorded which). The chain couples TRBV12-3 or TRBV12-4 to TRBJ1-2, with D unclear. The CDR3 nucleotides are TGTGCCAGCGGACCGGACGAGCTGTGGGGCTACACCTTC. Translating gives CASGPDELWGYTF.